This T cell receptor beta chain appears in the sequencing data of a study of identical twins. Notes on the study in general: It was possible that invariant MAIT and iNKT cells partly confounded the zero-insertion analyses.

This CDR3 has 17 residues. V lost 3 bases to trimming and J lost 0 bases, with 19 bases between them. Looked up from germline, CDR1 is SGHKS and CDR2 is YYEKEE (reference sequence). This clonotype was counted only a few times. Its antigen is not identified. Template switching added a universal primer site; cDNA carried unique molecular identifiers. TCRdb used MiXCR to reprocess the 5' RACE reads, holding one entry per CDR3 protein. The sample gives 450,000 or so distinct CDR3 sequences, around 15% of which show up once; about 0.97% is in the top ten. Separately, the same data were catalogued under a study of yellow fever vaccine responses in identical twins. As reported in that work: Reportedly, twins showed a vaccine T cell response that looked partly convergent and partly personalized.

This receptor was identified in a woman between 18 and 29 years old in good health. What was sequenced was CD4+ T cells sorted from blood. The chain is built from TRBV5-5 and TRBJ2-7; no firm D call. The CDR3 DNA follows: TGTGCCAGCAGCTCGTTCTCTTTGACTGCAAGCTCCTACGAGCAGTACTTC. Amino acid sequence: CASSSFSLTASSYEQYF.